Included here is one TCR beta chain sequence, with context. This record belongs to a study of tissue T cells after allogeneic stem cell transplantation. Assay used: immunoSEQ multiplex PCR; TCRdb lists only in-frame clones, some missing. The sample lists about 40,000 clones; roughly 90% were seen once. The CDR3 consists of 16 residues. Between the trimmed V and J ends, which lost 0 bases and 8 bases, there was a span of 19 bases. Germline V gene sequence: CDR1 GTSNPN, CDR2 SVGIG (reference sequence). The sequencing used blood, collected before transplantation. J is TRBJ1-4 and V is TRBV30, with D uncertain. This receptor was identified in a woman aged 40-69 years who later had graft-versus-host disease after an allogeneic stem cell transplant. CDR3 sequence (DNA): TGTGCCTGGAGTGTACCGCCGACGGCGCCTTTAGAAAAACTGTTTTTT. Protein: CAWSVPPTAPLEKLFF.